What follows are 22 T cell receptor beta chains derived from one specimen sequenced in a study of monozygotic twins with inflammatory bowel disease (dated by TCRdb to 2018 to 2020). Libraries were built with 5' RACE. The run used an Illumina HiSeq 2500. TCRdb reprocessed the raw reads; every CDR3 protein sequence is a single record, and DNA is not supplied. The table of this sample itemizes more than 350,000 distinct CDR3 sequences. The ten most abundant clones make up 2.4% of the sample. The sequenced material came from blood. The receptors come from a human donor with ulcerative colitis or Crohn's disease, or a healthy co-twin of an affected twin (not recorded which).

The chain carries TRBV4-1 and TRBJ1-2; the D call from TCRdb, TRBD1, cannot be confirmed without DNA. From germline, CDR1 is MGHRA and CDR2 YSYEKL. The CDR3 is 18 residues long. This CDR3 reads CASSQTDRGPPVNYGYTF.

This chain connects TRBV6-2 or TRBV6-3 to TRBJ1-2; as DNA is missing, the TRBD1 call by TCRdb cannot be tested. Germline CDR1 is MNHEY and CDR2 is SVGEGT. The CDR3 is 14 amino acids. The CDR3 loop reads CASSRTDYSYGYTF.

The CDR3 sequence: CASTGTGGGQPQHF. The chain recombines TRBV2 with TRBJ1-5; the D call of TRBD1 rests on TCRdb alone, since no DNA is present to check it. CDR1 and CDR2 (germline): SNHLY, FYNNEI. The CDR3 contains 14 residues. Supplemented by reference TRBV2 and TRBJ1-5, the full variable domain reads EPEVTQTPSHQVTQMGQEVILRCVPISNHLYFYWYRQILGQKVEFLVSFYNNEISEKSEIFDDQFSVERPDGSNFTLKIRSTKLEDSAMYFCASTGTGGGQPQHFGDGTRLSIL.

The chain recombines TRBV7-2 with TRBJ1-1. The CDR3 length is 13 residues. Germline CDR1 and CDR2: SGHTA and FQGNSA. This chain's CDR3 is CASSLFWNTEAFF. Full variable domain (missing parts from reference TRBV7-2 and TRBJ1-1): GAGVSQSPSNKVTEKGKDVELRCDPISGHTALYWYRQSLGQGLEFLIYFQGNSAPDKSGLPSDRFSAERTGGSVSTLTIQRTQQEDSAVYLCASSLFWNTEAFFGQGTRLTVV.

V and J are TRBV7-6 and TRBJ2-5; TCRdb calls TRBD2, which cannot be checked without DNA. The CDR3 loop spans 17 amino acids. Germline CDR1 is SGHVS and CDR2 is FNYEAQ. Here the CDR3 reads CASSPAGTSGGYETQYF.

The CDR3 reads CASSQDTGTKIEKLFF. J is TRBJ1-4 and V is TRBV4-3. The CDR3 covers 16 residues. Per germline, CDR1 LGHNA and CDR2 YSLEER.

The rearrangement links TRBV20-1 to TRBJ2-7; lacking DNA, the TRBD1 call made by TCRdb goes unchecked. Germline assignment: CDR1 DFQATT and CDR2 SNEGSKA (reference sequence). The CDR3 covers 13 residues. This CDR3 reads CSARPRWGHEQYF.

V gene TRBV5-1 combines with J gene TRBJ2-7. Germline CDR1 reads SGHRS; CDR2 reads YFSETQ. The CDR3 is 14 amino acids. CDR3 sequence: CASSVDREIYEQYF.

The rearrangement uses TRBV3-1 and TRBJ2-1. Germline lookup yields CDR1 LGHDT and CDR2 YNNKEL (reference sequence). The CDR3 extends over 15 amino acids. The CDR3 protein is CASSQEISLDNEQFF.

The chain carries TRBV12-3 or TRBV12-4 and TRBJ2-2; lacking DNA, the TRBD1 call made by TCRdb goes unchecked. CDR3 length: 15 residues. This CDR3 is CASSRPGSWTGELFF.

The chain recombines TRBV10-3 with TRBJ1-6. The CDR3 covers 15 residues. Per the germline V gene, CDR1 is ENHRY and CDR2 is SYGVKD. The CDR3 sequence: CAISEFDVPNSPLHF.

J is TRBJ2-7 and V is TRBV10-3; the D call of TRBD1 rests on TCRdb alone, since no DNA is present to check it. The CDR3 spans 15 residues. The germline V gene has CDR1 ENHRY and CDR2 SYGVKD. The chain's CDR3 is CAISQQGKRTYEQYF.

The chain has TRBV19 and TRBJ2-2. Germline V gives CDR1 LNHDA, CDR2 SQIVND (reference sequence). This CDR3 is 12 amino acids long. The CDR3 loop reads CASSIKGGELFF.

The J gene is TRBJ1-1, the V gene TRBV18; TCRdb's D gene call, TRBD1, goes unchecked for lack of DNA. Germline CDR1 reads KGHSH; CDR2 reads LQKENI. This CDR3 has 16 amino acids. This CDR3 reads CASSLKRDTLNTEAFF.

The chain is built from TRBV5-1 and TRBJ2-3; TCRdb's assignment of TRBD2 cannot be checked, as there is no DNA. Germline CDR1 SGHRS, CDR2 YFSETQ. The CDR3 extends over 14 amino acids. The CDR3 loop is CASSPLAGEDTQYF.

The chain uses TRBV5-1 and TRBJ1-1. The CDR3 consists of 12 residues. CDR1 is SGHRS, CDR2 YFSETQ, per germline. CDR3 in amino acids: CASSWGNTEAFF.

CDR3 residues: CASSLAGYTEAFF. This chain uses TRBV5-1 with TRBJ1-1. The CDR3 is 13 residues long. The V gene's germline CDR1 is SGHRS and CDR2 YFSETQ.

This chain links TRBV12-3 or TRBV12-4 with TRBJ1-5. The CDR3 contains 17 residues. This CDR3 reads CASSMGGGGLSNQPQHF.

The chain combines TRBV7-7 with TRBJ2-1; TCRdb lists TRBD2, though no DNA is available to test this call. The CDR3 covers 16 residues. From germline, CDR1 is SSHAT and CDR2 FNYEAQ (reference sequence). CDR3: CASSLAGSGGKGEQFF.

The chain has TRBV7-8 and TRBJ2-5; TCRdb gives TRBD2 as the D gene, but with no DNA this cannot be confirmed. There are 17 residues in the CDR3. CDR1 SGHVS and CDR2 FQNEAQ come from the germline V gene. The CDR3: CASSLGIRASRKETQYF. Full variable domain (outside the CDR3, taken from reference TRBV7-8 and TRBJ2-5): GAGVSQSPRYKVAKRGQDVALRCDPISGHVSLFWYQQALGQGPEFLTYFQNEAQLDKSGLPSDRFFAERPEGSVSTLKIQRTQQEDSAVYLCASSLGIRASRKETQYFGPGTRLLVL.

The chain joins TRBV2 to TRBJ2-5. Looked up from germline, CDR1 is SNHLY and CDR2 is FYNNEI. This CDR3 spans 15 amino acids. The CDR3 loop is CASSEAQGIQETQYF.

This sequence joins TRBV7-9 and TRBJ2-7; TCRdb indicates TRBD1, and absent DNA this call remains unverified. The V gene's germline CDR1 is SEHNR and CDR2 FQNEAQ (reference sequence). This CDR3 has 14 residues. The CDR3 region is CASSPRTGSSEQYF.